Presented here are 10 T cell receptor beta chains from one specimen sequenced in a study of blood T cells in healthy people across ages. Combining a sample-barcoded 5' primer with a J-beta primer mix, a second PCR ran for roughly 7 to 11 cycles. Using its own MiXCR run on the 5' RACE reads, TCRdb lists one record per CDR3 protein. Here the sample spans about 1.6 million distinct CDR3 sequences, 30% to 40% being singletons. Sequencing was performed on blood. These TCRs come from a woman younger than 45 in good health.

In this sample, this clonotype turned up once. V and J are TRBV10-3 and TRBJ2-3; the D gene could be TRBD1 or TRBD2 (5 bases each). The V gene lost 2 bases and the J gene lost 8 bases, with 14 bases spanning the gap. The CDR3 runs to 14 residues. Germline lookup yields CDR1 ENHRY and CDR2 SYGVKD. The CDR3 DNA sequence: TGTGCCATCAGTGAGGTCCCAGGGAGAGGTACGCAGTATTTT. It translates to CAISEVPGRGTQYF.

For this clonotype: A much bigger clone sits one base away, suggesting this may be a read error. The chain carries TRBV12-3 or TRBV12-4 and TRBJ2-5; 9 bases align to TRBD1. V lost 6 bases to trimming and J lost 9 bases; unmatched junction nucleotides: 17. The CDR3 spans 16 residues. This chain's CDR3 is CASSKTGTGRLEAQYF. CDR3 nucleotide sequence: TGTGCCAGCAGCAAAACCGGGACAGGGAGATTGGAGGCCCAGTACTTC.

This clonotype was seen a handful of times. This chain links TRBV4-1 with TRBJ1-1, with D perhaps matching TRBD1 (5 bases). Germline V gene data show CDR1 as MGHRA and CDR2 as YSYEKL. The CDR3 runs to 17 residues. V was trimmed by 3 bases and J by 2 bases, leaving 19 bases between them. The CDR3 is CASSHPFRRQGNTEAFF. CDR3 nucleotide sequence: TGCGCCAGCAGCCACCCTTTCCGGCGGCAGGGAAACACTGAAGCTTTCTTT.

This clonotype was found a few times. The chain links TRBV30 to TRBJ2-7, with D perhaps TRBD1 or TRBD2 (5 bases each). Deletions cut 4 bases from V and 2 bases from J, with 15 bases between. The germline gives CDR1 GTSNPN, CDR2 SVGIG (reference sequence). The CDR3 length is 14 residues. The DNA for the CDR3 is TGTGCCTGGAACTGGGACCGGGGCCCCTACGAGCAGTACTTC. It encodes CAWNWDRGPYEQYF.

This clonotype was detected a few times. The genes are TRBV4-1 and TRBJ2-7; no definite D call. Trimming removed 1 base at V and 4 bases at J, with 8 bases between. The germline V gene encodes CDR1 MGHRA and CDR2 YSYEKL. This CDR3 contains 13 residues. The CDR3 region is CASSQVMGYEQYF. For the CDR3, the DNA is TGCGCCAGCAGCCAAGTAATGGGATACGAGCAGTACTTC.

The chain couples TRBV2 to TRBJ2-5; D is unclear. This CDR3 region has 15 residues. Germline-derived CDR1 and CDR2 are SNHLY and FYNNEI. V was cut by 1 base and J by 4 bases, with 13 bases left in between. The CDR3 protein is CASSEGPRMGETQYF. DNA for the CDR3: TGTGCCAGCAGTGAAGGGCCGCGGATGGGAGAGACCCAGTACTTC.

The chain recombines TRBV4-1 with TRBJ2-5; D may correspond to TRBD1 or TRBD2 (6 bases each). V dropped 0 bases and J dropped 2 bases, with 16 bases sitting between them. Germline loops: CDR1 MGHRA, CDR2 YSYEKL. The CDR3 is 17 amino acids. In nucleotides, the CDR3 is TGCGCCAGCAGCCAAGAGGCCTGGGGGCGGGGACAAGAGACCCAGTACTTC. This translates into CASSQEAWGRGQETQYF.

CDR3 amino acids: CAMTSGGASTDTQYF. Here the CDR3 DNA reads TGTGCCATGACTAGCGGGGGTGCTAGCACAGATACGCAGTATTTT. The rearrangement joins TRBV10-3 to TRBJ2-3, with 12 bases identical to TRBD2. Germline CDR1 is ENHRY and CDR2 is SYGVKD. J was trimmed by 0 bases and V by 9 bases; bases with no gene match: 4. This CDR3 has 15 residues.

V and J are TRBV15 and TRBJ2-1, with D maybe TRBD2 (5 bases). Germline CDR1 LNHNV, CDR2 YYDKDF (reference sequence). The length of the CDR3 is 16 residues. The ends were cut back, 1 base at V and 3 bases at J, with 13 bases in the middle. CDR3 in DNA: TGTGCCACCAGCAGAGTTTTAGCGAGTGACTACAATGAGCAGTTCTTC. Translated, it gives CATSRVLASDYNEQFF.

The J gene is TRBJ2-1, the V gene TRBV12-3 or TRBV12-4; unclear D gene. The CDR3 is 15 residues long. V was pared by 3 bases and J by 5 bases, with 14 bases between. The CDR3 DNA reads TGTGCCAGCAGTTTGAGATATTCGCGAAACAATGAGCAGTTCTTC. Protein: CASSLRYSRNNEQFF.